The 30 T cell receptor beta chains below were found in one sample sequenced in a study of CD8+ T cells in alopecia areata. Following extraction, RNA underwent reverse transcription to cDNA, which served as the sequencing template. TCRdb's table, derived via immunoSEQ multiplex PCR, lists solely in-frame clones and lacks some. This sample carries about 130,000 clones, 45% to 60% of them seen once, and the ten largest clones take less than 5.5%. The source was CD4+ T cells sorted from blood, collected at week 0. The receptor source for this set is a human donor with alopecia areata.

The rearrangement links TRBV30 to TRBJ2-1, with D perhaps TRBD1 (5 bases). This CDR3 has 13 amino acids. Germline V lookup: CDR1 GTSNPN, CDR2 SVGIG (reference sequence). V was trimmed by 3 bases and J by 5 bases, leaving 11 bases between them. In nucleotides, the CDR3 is TGTGCCTGGAGGGACACCTTGAACAATGAGCAGTTCTTC. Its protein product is CAWRDTLNNEQFF.

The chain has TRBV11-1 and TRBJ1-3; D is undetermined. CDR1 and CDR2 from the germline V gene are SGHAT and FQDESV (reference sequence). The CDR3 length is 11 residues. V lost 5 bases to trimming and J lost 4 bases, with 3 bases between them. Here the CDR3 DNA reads TGTGCCAGCAGCCGGGGAAACACCATATATTTT. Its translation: CASSRGNTIYF.

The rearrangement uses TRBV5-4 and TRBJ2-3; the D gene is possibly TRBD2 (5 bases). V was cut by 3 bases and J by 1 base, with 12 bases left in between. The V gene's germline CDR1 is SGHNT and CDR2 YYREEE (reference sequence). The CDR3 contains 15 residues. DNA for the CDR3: TGTGCCAGCAGCTACCTCGGGCGGGGCACAGATACGCAGTATTTT. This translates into CASSYLGRGTDTQYF.

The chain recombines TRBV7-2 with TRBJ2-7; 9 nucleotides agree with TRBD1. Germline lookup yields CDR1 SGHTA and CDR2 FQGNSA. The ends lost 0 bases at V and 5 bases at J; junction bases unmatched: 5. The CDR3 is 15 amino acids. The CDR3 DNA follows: TGTGCCAGCAGCTTAGCGGGACAGGGTACCCACGAGCAGTACTTC. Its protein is CASSLAGQGTHEQYF.

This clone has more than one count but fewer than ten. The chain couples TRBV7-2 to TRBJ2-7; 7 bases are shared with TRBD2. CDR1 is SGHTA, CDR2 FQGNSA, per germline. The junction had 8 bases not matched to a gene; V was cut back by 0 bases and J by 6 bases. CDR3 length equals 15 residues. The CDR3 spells CASSLAPPLAAEQYF. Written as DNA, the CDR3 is TGTGCCAGCAGCTTAGCCCCCCCTCTAGCGGCCGAGCAGTACTTC.

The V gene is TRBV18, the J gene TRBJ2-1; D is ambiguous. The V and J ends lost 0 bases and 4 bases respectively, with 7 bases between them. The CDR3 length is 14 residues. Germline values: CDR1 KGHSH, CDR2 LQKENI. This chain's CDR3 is CASSPPSQYNEQFF. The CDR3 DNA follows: TGTGCCAGCTCACCACCCAGCCAATACAATGAGCAGTTCTTC.

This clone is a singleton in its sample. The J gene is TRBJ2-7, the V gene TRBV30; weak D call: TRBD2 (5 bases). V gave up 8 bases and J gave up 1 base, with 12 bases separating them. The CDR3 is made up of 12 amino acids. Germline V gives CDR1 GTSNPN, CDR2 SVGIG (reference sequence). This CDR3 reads CAGPEGSYEQYF. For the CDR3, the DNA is TGTGCCGGACCAGAGGGATCCTACGAGCAGTACTTC.

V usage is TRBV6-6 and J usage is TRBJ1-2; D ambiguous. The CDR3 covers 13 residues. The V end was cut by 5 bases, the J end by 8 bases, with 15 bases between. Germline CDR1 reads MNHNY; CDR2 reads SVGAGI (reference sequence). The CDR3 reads CASSQRPERGYTF. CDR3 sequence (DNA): TGTGCCAGCAGTCAACGGCCGGAAAGGGGCTACACCTTC.

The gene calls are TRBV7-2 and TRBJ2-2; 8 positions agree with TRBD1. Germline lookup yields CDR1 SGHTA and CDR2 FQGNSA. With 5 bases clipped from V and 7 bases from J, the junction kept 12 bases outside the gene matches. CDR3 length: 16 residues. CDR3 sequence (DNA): TGTGCCAGCAGCAAGACGGACAGGGCGACTGGCGGGGAGCTGTTTTTT. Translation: CASSKTDRATGGELFF.

In DNA, the CDR3 is TGTGCCAGCAGCTTGTTCGGGGGCACCCTAAGTCCCTACAATGAGCAGTTCTTC. As protein: CASSLFGGTLSPYNEQFF. This rearrangement joins TRBV5-6 to TRBJ2-1; D could derive from TRBD1 or TRBD2 (6 bases each). From germline, CDR1 is SGHDT and CDR2 YYEEEE. Trimming left V 1 base short and J 2 bases short, with 19 bases between. The CDR3 is 18 residues long.

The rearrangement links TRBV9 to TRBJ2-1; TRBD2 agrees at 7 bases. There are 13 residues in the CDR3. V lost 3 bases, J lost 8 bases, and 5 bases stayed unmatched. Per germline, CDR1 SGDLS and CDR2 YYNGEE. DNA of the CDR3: TGTGCCAGCAGCGGCGGGACTACCGATGAGCAGTTCTTC. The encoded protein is CASSGGTTDEQFF.

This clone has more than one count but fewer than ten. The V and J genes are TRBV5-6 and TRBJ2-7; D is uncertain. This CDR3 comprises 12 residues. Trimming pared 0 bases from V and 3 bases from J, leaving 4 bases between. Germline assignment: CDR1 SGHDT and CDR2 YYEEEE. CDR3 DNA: TGTGCCAGCAGCTTGGTCAACTACGAGCAGTACTTC. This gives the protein CASSLVNYEQYF.

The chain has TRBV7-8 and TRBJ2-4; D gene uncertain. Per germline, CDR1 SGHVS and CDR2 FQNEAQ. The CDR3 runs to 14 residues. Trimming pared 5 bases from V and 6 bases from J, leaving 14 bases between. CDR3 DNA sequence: TGTGCCAGCAGCCCTAGAACAGTACTAAACATTCAGTACTTC. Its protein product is CASSPRTVLNIQYF.

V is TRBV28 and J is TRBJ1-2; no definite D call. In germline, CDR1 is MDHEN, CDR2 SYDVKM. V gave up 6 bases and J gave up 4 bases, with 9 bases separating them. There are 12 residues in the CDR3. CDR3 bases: TGTGCCAGCAGCCGCGAATCCTATGGCTACACCTTC. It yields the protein CASSRESYGYTF.

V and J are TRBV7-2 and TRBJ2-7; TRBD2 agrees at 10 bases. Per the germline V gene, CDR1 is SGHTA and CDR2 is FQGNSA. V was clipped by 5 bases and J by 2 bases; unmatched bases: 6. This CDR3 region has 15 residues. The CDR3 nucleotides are TGTGCCAGCAGCCCCAGAGCGGGAGGGCCCTACGAGCAGTACTTC. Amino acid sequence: CASSPRAGGPYEQYF.

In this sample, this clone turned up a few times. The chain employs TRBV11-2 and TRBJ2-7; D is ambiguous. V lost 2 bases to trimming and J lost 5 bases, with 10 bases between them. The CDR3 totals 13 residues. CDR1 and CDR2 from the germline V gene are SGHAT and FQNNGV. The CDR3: CASSLPVSHEQYF. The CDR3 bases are TGTGCCAGCAGCTTACCCGTATCCCACGAGCAGTACTTC.

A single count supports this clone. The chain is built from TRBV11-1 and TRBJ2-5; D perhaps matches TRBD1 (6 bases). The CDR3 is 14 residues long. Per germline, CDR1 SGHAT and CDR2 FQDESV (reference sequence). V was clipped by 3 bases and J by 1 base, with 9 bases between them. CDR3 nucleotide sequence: TGTGCCAGCAGCTTGAGACAGGTCCAAGAGACCCAGTACTTC. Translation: CASSLRQVQETQYF.

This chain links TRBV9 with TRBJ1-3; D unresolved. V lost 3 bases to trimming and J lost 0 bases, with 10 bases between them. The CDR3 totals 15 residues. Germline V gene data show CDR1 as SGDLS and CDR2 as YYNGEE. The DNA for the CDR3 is TGTGCCAGCAGCGGTGCGCCTAGCTCTGGAAACACCATATATTTT. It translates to CASSGAPSSGNTIYF. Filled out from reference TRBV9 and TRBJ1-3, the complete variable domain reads DSGVTQTPKHLITATGQRVTLRCSPRSGDLSVYWYQQSLDQGLQFLIQYYNGEERAKGNILERFSAQQFPDLHSELNLSSLELGDSALYFCASSGAPSSGNTIYFGEGSWLTVV.

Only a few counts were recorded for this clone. CDR3 in DNA: TGTGCCAGCGGGAGGACAGGCGCGCTTGGGACCCAGTACTTC. Amino acids: CASGRTGALGTQYF. The chain links TRBV27 to TRBJ2-5; possible D gene TRBD1, 7 bases. With 8 bases removed from V and 7 bases from J, the gap between germline ends came to 20 bases. CDR1 is MNHEY and CDR2 is SMNVEV in the germline V gene (reference sequence). The length of the CDR3 is 14 residues.

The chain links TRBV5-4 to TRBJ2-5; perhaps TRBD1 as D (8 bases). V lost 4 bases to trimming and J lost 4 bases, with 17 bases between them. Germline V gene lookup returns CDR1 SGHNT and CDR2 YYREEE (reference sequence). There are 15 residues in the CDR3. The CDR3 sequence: CASSGDRRGGETQYF. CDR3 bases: TGTGCCAGCAGCGGGGACAGGCGCGGGGGAGAGACCCAGTACTTC. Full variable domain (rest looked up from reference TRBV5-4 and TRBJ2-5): ETGVTQSPTHLIKTRGQQVTLRCSSQSGHNTVSWYQQALGQGPQFIFQYYREEENGRGNFPPRFSGLQFPNYSSELNVNALELDDSALYLCASSGDRRGGETQYFGPGTRLLVL.

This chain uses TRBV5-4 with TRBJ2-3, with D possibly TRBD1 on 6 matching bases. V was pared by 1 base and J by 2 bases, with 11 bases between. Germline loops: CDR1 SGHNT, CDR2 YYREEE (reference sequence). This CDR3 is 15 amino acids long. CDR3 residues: CASSLSGTNTDTQYF. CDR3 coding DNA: TGTGCCAGCAGCTTGTCCGGGACAAACACAGATACGCAGTATTTT.

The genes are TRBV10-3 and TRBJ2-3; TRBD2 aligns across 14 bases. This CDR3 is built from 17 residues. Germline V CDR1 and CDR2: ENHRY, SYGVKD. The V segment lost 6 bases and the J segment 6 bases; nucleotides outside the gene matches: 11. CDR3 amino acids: CAIRPGLAGAKADTQYF. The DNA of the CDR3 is TGTGCCATCAGGCCGGGACTAGCGGGAGCCAAGGCGGATACGCAGTATTTT.

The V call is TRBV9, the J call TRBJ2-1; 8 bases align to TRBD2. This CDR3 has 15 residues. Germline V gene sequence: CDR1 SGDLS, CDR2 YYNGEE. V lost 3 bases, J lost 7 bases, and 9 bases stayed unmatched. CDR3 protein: CASSDSGIVWNEQFF. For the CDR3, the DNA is TGTGCCAGCAGCGATAGCGGGATAGTATGGAATGAGCAGTTCTTC.

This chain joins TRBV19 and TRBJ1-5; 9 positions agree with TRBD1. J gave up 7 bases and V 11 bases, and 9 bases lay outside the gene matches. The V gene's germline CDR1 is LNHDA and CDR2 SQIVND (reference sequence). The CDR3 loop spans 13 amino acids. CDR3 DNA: TGTGCCTCGGGACAGGGCCGAGGACAGCCCCAGCATTTT. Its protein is CASGQGRGQPQHF.

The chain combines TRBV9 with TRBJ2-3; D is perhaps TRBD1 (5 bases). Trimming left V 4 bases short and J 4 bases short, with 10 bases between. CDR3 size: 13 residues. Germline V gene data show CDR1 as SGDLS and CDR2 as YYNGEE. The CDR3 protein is CASSSRQSDTQYF. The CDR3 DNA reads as TGTGCCAGCAGCTCAAGACAGTCAGATACGCAGTATTTT.

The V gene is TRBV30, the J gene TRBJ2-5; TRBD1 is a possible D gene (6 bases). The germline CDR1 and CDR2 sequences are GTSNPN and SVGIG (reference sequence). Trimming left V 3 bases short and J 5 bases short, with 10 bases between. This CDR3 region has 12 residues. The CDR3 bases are TGTGCCTGGAGCAGGGGCGGGGAGACCCAGTACTTC. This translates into CAWSRGGETQYF.

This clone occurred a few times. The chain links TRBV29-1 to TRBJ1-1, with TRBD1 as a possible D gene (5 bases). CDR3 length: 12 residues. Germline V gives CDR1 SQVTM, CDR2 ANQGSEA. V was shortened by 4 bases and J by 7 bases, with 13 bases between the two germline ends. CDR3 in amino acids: CSVAGDDYEAFF. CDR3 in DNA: TGCAGCGTTGCTGGGGACGACTATGAAGCTTTCTTT. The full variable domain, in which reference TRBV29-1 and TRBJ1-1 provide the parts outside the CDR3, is SAVISQKPSRDICQRGTSLTIQCQVDSQVTMMFWYRQQPGQSLTLIATANQGSEATYESGFVIDKFPISRPNLTFSTLTVSNMSPEDSSIYLCSVAGDDYEAFFGQGTRLTVV.

The CDR3, as DNA: TGTGCCTGTTCCATGGGACCAGAAGAGACCCAGTACTTC. Its translation: CACSMGPEETQYF. V usage is TRBV30 and J usage is TRBJ2-5, with D possibly being TRBD1 or TRBD2 (5 bases each). The CDR3 extends over 13 amino acids. V dropped 6 bases and J dropped 3 bases, with 14 bases sitting between them. CDR1 is GTSNPN, CDR2 SVGIG, per germline (reference sequence).

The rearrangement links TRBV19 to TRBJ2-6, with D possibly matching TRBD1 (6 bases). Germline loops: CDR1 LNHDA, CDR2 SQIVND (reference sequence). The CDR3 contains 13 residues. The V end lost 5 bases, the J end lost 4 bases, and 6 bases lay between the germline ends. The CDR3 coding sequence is TGTGCCAGTAGTGGGACAGGGGCCAACGTCCTGACTTTC. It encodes CASSGTGANVLTF.

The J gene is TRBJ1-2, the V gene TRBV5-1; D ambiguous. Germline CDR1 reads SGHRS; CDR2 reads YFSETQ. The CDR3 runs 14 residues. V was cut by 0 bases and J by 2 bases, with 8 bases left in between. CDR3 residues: CASSLGGTNYGYTF. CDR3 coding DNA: TGCGCCAGCAGCTTGGGGGGTACAAACTATGGCTACACCTTC.